This T cell receptor beta chain appears in the sequencing data of a study of shared clonotypes between healthy human individuals. Study in general: Three plates were used per donor for CD4 naive, three for CD4 memory, two for CD8 naive and one for CD8 memory. Overall study findings and caveats: Compared with memory subsets, naive subsets generally had larger estimated richness.

To note about this clone: Its antigen is unknown. The limits of the CDR3 on the DNA are not certain, so only TCRdb's listed CDR3 is given.

Each replicate PCR on the sorted subsets used approximately 200 ng DNA (around 30,000 T cell genomes). The assay was immunoSEQ multiplex PCR, and TCRdb's table has in-frame clones only and misses some. The profile shows millions of clones, just over 90% of them singletons. In germline, CDR1 is SGHVS, CDR2 FQNEAQ. 17 amino acids form the CDR3, both terminal residues included. CD45RO-negative cells were positively selected for CCR7, leaving out terminally differentiated effector memory CD45RA+ cells. Nashville, Tennessee was home to all donors, each a Caucasian adult. The sequenced material came from naive CD8+ T cells from PBMCs. The chain links TRBV7-8 to TRBJ2-5; TRBD2 was called by the table and not checked on the DNA. This sequence originates from a man aged 18 to 35 in good health. Some clones in this sample may be carry-over from other donors' samples. This CDR3 is CASSFGPGLQALETQYF.